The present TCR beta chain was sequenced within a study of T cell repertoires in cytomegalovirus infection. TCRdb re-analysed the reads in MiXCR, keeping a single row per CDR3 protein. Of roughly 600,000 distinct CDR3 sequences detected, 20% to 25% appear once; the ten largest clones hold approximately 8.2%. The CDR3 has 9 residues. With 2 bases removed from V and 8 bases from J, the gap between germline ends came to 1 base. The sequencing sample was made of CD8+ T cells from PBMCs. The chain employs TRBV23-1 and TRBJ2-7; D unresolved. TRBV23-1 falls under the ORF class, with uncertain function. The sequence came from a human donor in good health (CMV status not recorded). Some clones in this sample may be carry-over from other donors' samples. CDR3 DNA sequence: TGCGCCAGCAGTCAACAGCAGTACGTC. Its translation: CASSQQQYV.